A single sample gave rise to the 17 T cell receptor beta chains below, sequenced in a study of CD8 T cells in ankylosing spondylitis. TCRdb re-called the 5' RACE reads with MiXCR, one entry per CDR3 protein. This sample has about 400,000 distinct CDR3 sequences, with 20% to 25% found just once. General study points: Among TCR beta sequences, a motif of under 10 highly homologous variants appeared characteristic of ankylosing spondylitis blood.

The antigens for these receptors are not known. The sample comprised blood, either unsorted or a sorted T cell fraction (not recorded which). These receptor sequences come from a male donor with ankylosing spondylitis.

V gene TRBV29-1 combines with J gene TRBJ1-5; TRBD1 matches at 9 bases. J gave up 4 bases and V 8 bases, and 3 bases lay outside the gene matches. Germline loops: CDR1 SQVTM, CDR2 ANQGSEA. The CDR3 is made up of 12 amino acids. This chain's CDR3 is CSTGQGNQPQHF. The CDR3 DNA reads as TGCAGCACAGGACAGGGGAATCAGCCCCAGCATTTT.

There are a few counts of this clonotype. The chain links TRBV28 to TRBJ2-5, with a possible D match to TRBD1 (5 bases). The CDR3 extends over 13 amino acids. The V and J ends lost 2 bases and 4 bases respectively, with 8 bases between them. The germline gives CDR1 MDHEN, CDR2 SYDVKM. CDR3: CASSLVGVETQYF. Written as DNA, the CDR3 is TGTGCCAGCAGTTTAGTAGGGGTAGAGACCCAGTACTTC.

J is TRBJ1-4 and V is TRBV20-1, with D possibly being TRBD1 (5 bases). Germline loops: CDR1 DFQATT, CDR2 SNEGSKA (reference sequence). The CDR3 is made up of 14 amino acids. Trimming took off 5 bases at V and 9 bases at J, with 19 bases between the two ends. The DNA for the CDR3 is TGCAGTGCTGAGAGATCCCAGGGTGGTAAAAAACTGTTTTTT. Protein: CSAERSQGGKKLFF.

The rearrangement links TRBV6-1 to TRBJ2-2, with no clear D. The CDR3 spans 15 residues. CDR1 MNHNS and CDR2 SASEGT come from the germline V gene. The V end lost 6 bases, the J end lost 0 bases, and 11 bases lay between the germline ends. Written as DNA, the CDR3 is TGTGCCAGCAGAGTAACGAGCGCGAACACCGGGGAGCTGTTTTTT. Translation: CASRVTSANTGELFF.

This clonotype showed up just a few times. The chain joins TRBV7-8 to TRBJ2-2; possibly TRBD2 for D (5 bases). The germline CDR1 and CDR2 sequences are SGHVS and FQNEAQ. The CDR3 covers 12 residues. V shed 8 bases and J shed 5 bases, with 9 bases lying between them. DNA for the CDR3: TGTGCCAGCCGACTAAGAACCGGGGAGCTGTTTTTT. Translating gives CASRLRTGELFF. Drawing the rest from reference TRBV7-8 and TRBJ2-2, the complete variable domain is GAGVSQSPRYKVAKRGQDVALRCDPISGHVSLFWYQQALGQGPEFLTYFQNEAQLDKSGLPSDRFFAERPEGSVSTLKIQRTQQEDSAVYLCASRLRTGELFFGEGSRLTVL.

This clonotype was seen once. The rearrangement uses TRBV20-1 and TRBJ2-5; TRBD2 matches at 8 bases. The CDR3 is made up of 15 amino acids. The V gene's germline CDR1 is DFQATT and CDR2 SNEGSKA (reference sequence). V shed 3 bases and J 2 bases; nucleotides not matched to a gene: 8. CDR3 bases: TGCAGTGCTAGGGGCTTAGCGGGATATCAAGAGACCCAGTACTTC. It yields the protein CSARGLAGYQETQYF.

V and J are TRBV20-1 and TRBJ2-3, with D maybe TRBD1 (6 bases). Deletions cut 3 bases from V and 6 bases from J, with 16 bases between. The CDR3 has 14 amino acids. Germline loops: CDR1 DFQATT, CDR2 SNEGSKA (reference sequence). CDR3 sequence (DNA): TGCAGTGCTAGTTCAGGGGCGGATGGGGATACGCAGTATTTT. Translated, it gives CSASSGADGDTQYF.

The rearrangement links TRBV6-2 or TRBV6-3 to TRBJ2-3; D is unclear. V lost 2 bases to trimming and J lost 4 bases, with 13 bases between them. CDR3 length: 15 amino acids. Germline CDR1 reads MNHEY; CDR2 reads SVGEGT. CDR3 residues: CASSYGRKISDTQYF. The CDR3 DNA is TGTGCCAGCAGTTACGGACGTAAGATCTCAGATACGCAGTATTTT.

The chain combines TRBV10-3 with TRBJ2-5, with D maybe TRBD1 (6 bases). CDR3 length: 14 amino acids. Trimming left V 2 bases short and J 6 bases short, with 13 bases between. Per the germline V gene, CDR1 is ENHRY and CDR2 is SYGVKD. The CDR3 DNA sequence: TGTGCCATCAGTGAGGGGGTGCAGGGGCAGACCCAGTACTTC. This gives the protein CAISEGVQGQTQYF.

The chain combines TRBV9 with TRBJ2-7, with unresolved D. V was pared by 0 bases and J by 5 bases, with 12 bases between. The CDR3 consists of 14 residues. Germline V gene data show CDR1 as SGDLS and CDR2 as YYNGEE. CDR3 residues: CASSVVGSTHEQYF. The CDR3 DNA is TGTGCCAGCAGCGTAGTCGGCTCCACCCACGAGCAGTACTTC. Using reference TRBV9 and TRBJ2-7 for the parts outside the CDR3, the full variable domain is DSGVTQTPKHLITATGQRVTLRCSPRSGDLSVYWYQQSLDQGLQFLIQYYNGEERAKGNILERFSAQQFPDLHSELNLSSLELGDSALYFCASSVVGSTHEQYFGPGTRLTVT.

This sequence joins TRBV7-2 and TRBJ2-3, with D maybe TRBD2 (5 bases). This CDR3 spans 14 amino acids. With 5 bases removed from V and 8 bases from J, the gap between germline ends came to 17 bases. Germline CDR1 reads SGHTA; CDR2 reads FQGNSA. Here the CDR3 DNA reads TGTGCCAGCAGCCCAGAGCCTAGCTCGGGTACGCAGTATTTT. It yields the protein CASSPEPSSGTQYF.

CDR3 residues: CSARDWRRESIGEQFF. CDR3 sequence (DNA): TGCAGTGCTAGAGATTGGCGGAGAGAATCTATAGGTGAGCAGTTCTTC. This chain uses TRBV20-1 with TRBJ2-1; D unclear. The V end lost 0 bases, the J end lost 9 bases, and 21 bases lay between the germline ends. This CDR3 region has 16 residues. Looked up from germline, CDR1 is DFQATT and CDR2 is SNEGSKA (reference sequence).

In its sample, this clonotype was seen a few times. V is TRBV27 and J is TRBJ1-5, with D uncertain. There are 13 residues in the CDR3. The V gene lost 8 bases and the J gene lost 3 bases, with 11 bases spanning the gap. Germline CDR1 and CDR2: MNHEY and SMNVEV (reference sequence). The CDR3 bases are TGTGCCAGCGGTCCGTGGCCCAATCAGCCCCAGCATTTT. Its protein is CASGPWPNQPQHF.

The chain combines TRBV7-3 with TRBJ2-3; 7 bases map to TRBD1. After removal of 4 bases from V and 3 bases from J, the junction contained 7 bases not matched to a gene. The CDR3 totals 15 residues. Germline CDR1 is SGHTA and CDR2 is FQGTGA. CDR3 sequence reads: CASSSNRGRTDTQYF. Written as DNA, the CDR3 is TGTGCCAGCAGCTCAAACAGGGGTCGAACAGATACGCAGTATTTT.

This chain uses TRBV28 with TRBJ2-3; D unclear. Germline CDR1 is MDHEN and CDR2 is SYDVKM. This CDR3 has 15 amino acids. V was pared by 6 bases and J by 6 bases, with 19 bases between. DNA for the CDR3: TGTGCCAGCAGCATCCGTTCGACCCGGGTCGATACGCAGTATTTT. Translated, it gives CASSIRSTRVDTQYF.

The rearrangement joins TRBV29-1 to TRBJ2-2; D might be TRBD1 (6 bases). This CDR3 is built from 13 residues. V shed 3 bases and J shed 4 bases, with 9 bases lying between them. CDR1 is SQVTM, CDR2 ANQGSEA, per germline. The CDR3 region has the DNA TGCAGCGTTGACCAGGGGAGCACCGGGGAGCTGTTTTTT. Translated, it gives CSVDQGSTGELFF.

The chain joins TRBV12-3 or TRBV12-4 to TRBJ2-7; the D is unclear. The CDR3 is 15 amino acids. V was trimmed by 0 bases and J by 2 bases, leaving 11 bases between them. The CDR3 nucleotides are TGTGCCAGCAGTTTAGCGCTCCCGTGGACCTACGAGCAGTACTTC. Translating it yields CASSLALPWTYEQYF.